Following are 3 T cell receptor beta chains from one sample sequenced in a study of T cells after yellow fever vaccination. MiXCR, applied by TCRdb to the 5' RACE reads, yields one record per CDR3 protein. This table has about 350,000 distinct CDR3 sequences, 4.1% appearing once. This specimen was PBMCs, taken 5 days after the yellow fever booster vaccination. All receptors come from a man aged 18 to 29 who received the YFV17D yellow fever vaccine.

This clonotype was picked up many times. The V gene is TRBV9, the J gene TRBJ2-1; 8 bases map to TRBD1. Trimming at V came to 1 base and at J to 7 bases, leaving 7 bases not matched to a gene. This CDR3 is built from 15 residues. Germline CDR1 reads SGDLS; CDR2 reads YYNGEE. CDR3 sequence (DNA): TGTGCCAGCAGCGTAATGGGACAGGCAATTAATGAGCAGTTCTTC. Encoded protein: CASSVMGQAINEQFF. Full variable domain (rest looked up from reference TRBV9 and TRBJ2-1): DSGVTQTPKHLITATGQRVTLRCSPRSGDLSVYWYQQSLDQGLQFLIQYYNGEERAKGNILERFSAQQFPDLHSELNLSSLELGDSALYFCASSVMGQAINEQFFGPGTRLTVL.

This clonotype came up a few times. The chain employs TRBV5-1 and TRBJ1-2; no clear D. CDR1 and CDR2 from the germline V gene are SGHRS and YFSETQ. Between the trimmed V and J ends, which lost 0 bases and 0 bases, there was a span of 6 bases. This CDR3 comprises 14 residues. The CDR3 DNA reads TGCGCCAGCAGCTTGGGTGTTCCTAACTATGGCTACACCTTC. Translated: CASSLGVPNYGYTF.

In this sample, this clonotype turned up a few times. The V gene is TRBV6-1, the J gene TRBJ1-5; no reliable D call. Trimming took 0 bases from V and 4 from J, leaving 10 bases between them. The length of the CDR3 is 15 residues. Germline lookup yields CDR1 MNHNS and CDR2 SASEGT. CDR3: CASSEAGRLNQPQHF. As DNA, the CDR3 is TGTGCCAGCAGTGAAGCGGGTCGGCTAAATCAGCCCCAGCATTTT.